Listed below are T cell receptor beta chains from one sample, sequenced in a study of blood T cell repertoires in COVID-19. Data came from immunoSEQ multiplex PCR; TCRdb stores just in-frame clones and leaves some out. The table has 180,000 or so clones, roughly 82% seen once. Sequences were obtained from PBMCs or T cells enriched from blood (not recorded which). These receptors all stem from a woman aged 25 to 45 who had recovered from COVID-19. The CDR3 runs from the conserved cysteine through the conserved F or W. A D gene is named only where the DNA matches it firmly. The size entry is marked missing in some rows and otherwise reads once, few, many or a size class.

TRBJ2-3 once TRBD1 TRBV3-1/TRBV3-2 TGTGCCAGCAGCTCCCGGACAGGGGCGACTACAGATACGCAGTATTTT CASSSRTGATTDTQYF
TRBJ1-5 - TRBD1 TRBV6-5 TGTGCCAGCAGTAGGACAGGGAGCAATCAGCCCCAGCATTTT CASSRTGSNQPQHF
TRBJ1-2 once TRBD1 TRBV12-5 TGTGCTAGTGGTTCCTCCGGGACAGGGATAAATAGCTACACCTTC CASGSSGTGINSYTF
TRBJ2-7 once - TRBV6-1 TGTGCCAGCAGTGATGACAGCCCCTACGAGCAGTACTTC CASSDDSPYEQYF
TRBJ1-1 - - TRBV10-1 TGCGCCAGCAGTTTTCAGGGGCCTGCTGAAGCTTTCTTT CASSFQGPAEAFF
TRBJ1-5 - - TRBV28 TGTGCCAGCAGTTTTAGCGGAGAGTGGACTGGCAATCAGCCCCAGCATTTT CASSFSGEWTGNQPQHF
TRBJ1-5 - - TRBV10-3 TGTGCCAGGTTAGGGGCGCATAATCAGCCCCAGCATTTT CARLGAHNQPQHF
TRBJ2-7 - - TRBV5-1 TGCGCCAGCAGTAGGGCGGACAGACCCTACGAGCAGTACTTC CASSRADRPYEQYF
TRBJ2-7 many TRBD2 TRBV2 TGTGCCAGCAGGCAGGGACTAGCGAGCTCCTACGAGCAGTACTTC CASRQGLASSYEQYF
TRBJ1-5 - TRBD1 TRBV7-8 TGTGCCAGCAGCCGGGACAGGGGTAACCAGCCCCAGCATTTT CASSRDRGNQPQHF
TRBJ1-6 - - TRBV7-9 TGTGCCAGCACTCGGGGGGGTGGAAATAATTCACCCCTCCACTTT CASTRGGGNNSPLHF
TRBJ2-7 once - TRBV15 TGTGCCACCAGCTTCGGAGGGTGGCGGCACAACTACGAGCAGTACTTC CATSFGGWRHNYEQYF
TRBJ2-4 - - TRBV11-2 TGTGCCAGCAGCCCGGAAGGGGATCAAGGGAACATTCAGTACTTC CASSPEGDQGNIQYF
TRBJ1-3 - TRBD1 TRBV18 TGTGCCAGCTCACAGGGGGCGACTGGAAACACCATATATTTT CASSQGATGNTIYF
TRBJ2-7 - - TRBV6-1 TGTGCCAGCAGTGAAGTGGGAGGAGCCTACGAGCAGTACTTC CASSEVGGAYEQYF
TRBJ2-1 - - TRBV4-2 TGTGCCAGCAGCCCCCAGCGGAGTTCCTACAATGAGCAGTTCTTC CASSPQRSSYNEQFF
TRBJ1-4 - - TRBV4-1 TGCGCCAGCACCCCCGGGGGGAGTAGTGAAAAACTGTTTTTT CASTPGGSSEKLFF
TRBJ2-3 - TRBD2 TRBV19 TGTGCCAGTAGTCCACAGAGGACTAGCGGGGACACAGATACGCAGTATTTT CASSPQRTSGDTDTQYF
TRBJ1-2 once - TRBV3-1/TRBV3-2 TGTGCCAGCAGCCACGCGACTTATGGCTACACCTTC CASSHATYGYTF
TRBJ1-4 - TRBD1 TRBV23-1 TGCGCCAGCAGTCACTCTCTCGGGACAGGCTCGGGAATGGAAAAACTGTTTTTT CASSHSLGTGSGMEKLFF
TRBJ1-5 - - TRBV30 TGTGCCTGGAGTGCGCTCGGACAGCCAGACAATCAGCCCCAGCATTTT CAWSALGQPDNQPQHF
TRBJ2-5 few TRBD1 TRBV5-1 TGCGCCAGCAGCCCTTCCGGACAGGGTTGGGAGACCCAGTACTTC CASSPSGQGWETQYF
TRBJ1-1 few TRBD1 TRBV10-3 TGTGCCATTTCCGGGACAGGGGGCTTCAACACTGAAGCTTTCTTT CAISGTGGFNTEAFF
TRBJ2-1 - TRBD2 TRBV28 TGTGCCAGCAGTTTAATATCGGGACTAGTTCTGGAGCAGTTCTTC CASSLISGLVLEQFF
TRBJ1-5 - - TRBV6-1 TGTGCCAGCAGTGAAGGCGCGGGTCAGCCCCAGCATTTT CASSEGAGQPQHF
TRBJ2-7 - TRBD2 TRBV28 TGTGCCAGCAGTAAACTAGCGGGAGGTACCTACGAGCAGTACTTC CASSKLAGGTYEQYF
TRBJ2-5 - - TRBV2 TGTGCCACCGTCGGGGAAGAGACCCAGTACTTC CATVGEETQYF
TRBJ2-2 - TRBD2 TRBV7-9 TGTGCCAGCAGCTTTCTACTAGCGGGAGAGGCCGGGGAGCTGTTTTTT CASSFLLAGEAGELFF
TRBJ1-1 - TRBD1 TRBV5-6 TGTGCCAGCAGCGCTACAGGGGCGAGGACGGACACTGAAGCTTTCTTT CASSATGARTDTEAFF
TRBJ2-1 - TRBD2 TRBV25-1 TGTGCCAGCAGTGATTGGCTAGCGGGAGTCAATGAGCAGTTCTTC CASSDWLAGVNEQFF
TRBJ2-5 - - TRBV28 TGTGCCAGCAGTCGCCTCTCAGTACCCCAGTACTTC CASSRLSVPQYF
TRBJ1-1 - - TRBV7-9 TGTGCCAGCAGTTTCTCCAGGACTAACACTGAAGCTTTCTTT CASSFSRTNTEAFF
TRBJ1-1 - - TRBV5-1 TGCGCCAGCAGCCCATCAAACAGGGCGACTGAAGCTTTCTTT CASSPSNRATEAFF